One and the same sample provided the 23 T cell receptor beta chains below, sequenced in a study of T cell responses to AZD1222 COVID-19 vaccine. TCRdb keeps only in-frame clones here, not all; method: immunoSEQ multiplex PCR. Seen here are 150,000 to 200,000 clones, about 87% observed once, and the top ten hold roughly 4%. Sequences were derived from peripheral blood, sampled 28 days after the second dose of the MenACWY control vaccine. The receptors derive from an adult who received the MenACWY meningococcal vaccine as a control.

The gene calls are TRBV4-3 and TRBJ1-2, with D uncertain. This CDR3 region has 17 residues. Germline V lookup: CDR1 LGHNA, CDR2 YSLEER. Trimming shortened V by 0 bases and J by 4 bases, and 18 bases separated the two germline ends. For the CDR3, the DNA is TGCGCCAGCAGCCAAGATATAGGGAACGTTCCTATCTATGGCTACACCTTC. It is translated as CASSQDIGNVPIYGYTF.

The gene calls are TRBV6-1 and TRBJ2-5, with D possibly TRBD1 on 5 matching bases. The germline CDR1 and CDR2 sequences are MNHNS and SASEGT. This CDR3 comprises 14 residues. V was cut by 2 bases and J by 5 bases, with 12 bases left in between. The DNA of the CDR3 is TGTGCCAGCAGTGAAATTCAGGGTGGGGAGACCCAGTACTTC. This codes for CASSEIQGGETQYF.

The V and J genes are TRBV5-6 and TRBJ1-4, with TRBD1 matching 9 bases. The germline CDR1 and CDR2 sequences are SGHDT and YYEEEE. CDR3 length: 15 amino acids. V lost 0 bases to trimming and J lost 3 bases; unmatched junction nucleotides: 0. The CDR3 spells CASSLGTGANEKLFF. The CDR3, as DNA: TGTGCCAGCAGCTTGGGGACAGGGGCTAATGAAAAACTGTTTTTT. Full variable domain (outside the CDR3, taken from reference TRBV5-6 and TRBJ1-4): DAGVTQSPTHLIKTRGQQVTLRCSPKSGHDTVSWYQQALGQGPQFIFQYYEEEERQRGNFPDRFSGHQFPNYSSELNVNALLLGDSALYLCASSLGTGANEKLFFGSGTQLSVL.

The chain uses TRBV28 and TRBJ2-7; 12 bases agree with TRBD2. Germline V gives CDR1 MDHEN, CDR2 SYDVKM. The V gene end was trimmed by 6 bases and the J gene end by 4 bases; junction bases not matched to a gene: 13. The CDR3 is 17 residues long. The CDR3 sequence: CASSLGLAGPHLYEQYF. In DNA, the CDR3 is TGTGCCAGCAGCCTCGGACTAGCGGGACCCCACCTATACGAGCAGTACTTC. The whole variable domain, filled in from reference TRBV28 and TRBJ2-7, reads DVKVTQSSRYLVKRTGEKVFLECVQDMDHENMFWYRQDPGLGLRLIYFSYDVKMKEKGDIPEGYSVSREKKERFSLILESASTNQTSMYLCASSLGLAGPHLYEQYFGPGTRLTVT.

This clone was detected only a few times. The chain recombines TRBV6-2 or TRBV6-3 with TRBJ1-2; D is undetermined. This CDR3 comprises 13 residues. Germline CDR1 reads MNHEY; CDR2 reads SVGEGT. Trimming pared 6 bases from V and 3 bases from J, leaving 11 bases between. The chain's CDR3 is CASSPSWDYGYTF. For the CDR3, the DNA is TGTGCCAGCAGCCCCTCCTGGGACTATGGCTACACCTTC.

The J gene is TRBJ1-5, the V gene TRBV27; unclear D gene. Germline V gene sequence: CDR1 MNHEY, CDR2 SMNVEV (reference sequence). Trimming stripped 3 bases from V and 7 bases from J, with 10 bases between. The CDR3 loop spans 13 amino acids. Here the CDR3 DNA reads TGTGCCAGCAGTTTGGGTAGGATACAGCCCCAGCATTTT. It encodes CASSLGRIQPQHF.

This rearrangement joins TRBV28 to TRBJ2-7; D call uncertain. V was clipped by 3 bases and J by 7 bases, with 7 bases between them. Per germline, CDR1 MDHEN and CDR2 SYDVKM. The CDR3 has 11 residues. CDR3 in DNA: TGTGCCAGCAGTTTTTTGGGGGAGCAGTACTTC. It is translated as CASSFLGEQYF.

J is TRBJ1-5 and V is TRBV7-2; 7 positions match TRBD1. With 5 bases clipped from V and 7 bases from J, the junction kept 8 bases outside the gene matches. Germline V gene lookup returns CDR1 SGHTA and CDR2 FQGNSA. The CDR3 length is 14 residues. CDR3 nucleotides: TGTGCCAGCAGCACTCCGGGACAGAACCAGCCCCAGCATTTT. Its protein is CASSTPGQNQPQHF.

The rearrangement joins TRBV5-1 to TRBJ1-1; D unresolved. The V and J ends lost 1 base and 5 bases respectively, with 6 bases between them. CDR3 length: 12 residues. Germline V CDR1 and CDR2: SGHRS, YFSETQ. CDR3 in DNA: TGCGCCAGCAGCTTGATTGGGACTGAAGCTTTCTTT. It yields the protein CASSLIGTEAFF.

V usage is TRBV30 and J usage is TRBJ1-5, with 8 bases lining up with TRBD1. Germline values: CDR1 GTSNPN, CDR2 SVGIG (reference sequence). The CDR3 contains 15 residues. V shed 2 bases and J 6 bases; nucleotides not matched to a gene: 9. CDR3 sequence (DNA): TGTGCCTGGAGTAGACTCCGACAGGGGAGTCAGCCCCAGCATTTT. It encodes CAWSRLRQGSQPQHF.

The gene calls are TRBV23-1 and TRBJ2-7, with D possibly matching TRBD2 (6 bases). TRBV23-1 is an open reading frame whose function is uncertain. Trimming shortened V by 3 bases and J by 5 bases, and 14 bases separated the two germline ends. The CDR3 has 14 amino acids. CDR3 residues: CASSHPGTGHEQYF. The CDR3 DNA is TGCGCCAGCAGTCACCCCGGGACTGGACACGAGCAGTACTTC.

The chain is built from TRBV7-8 and TRBJ1-5; D may be TRBD1 (5 bases). Germline-derived CDR1 and CDR2 are SGHVS and FQNEAQ. The V and J ends lost 1 base and 7 bases respectively, with 5 bases between them. This CDR3 comprises 12 residues. In DNA, the CDR3 is TGTGCCAGCAGCTTAGGGGGCCAGCCCCAGCATTTT. It translates to CASSLGGQPQHF.

This clone was seen more than once but under ten times. V usage is TRBV5-6 and J usage is TRBJ2-7, with a possible D match to TRBD2 (7 bases). Between the trimmed V and J ends, which lost 4 bases and 1 base, there was a span of 12 bases. The CDR3 covers 14 residues. Germline loops: CDR1 SGHDT, CDR2 YYEEEE. DNA for the CDR3: TGTGCCAGCAGCCGGGGGGCGGTTTCCTACGAGCAGTACTTC. Translation gives CASSRGAVSYEQYF.

The CDR3 is CASSSGGETQYF. Written as DNA, the CDR3 is TGTGCCAGCAGTTCAGGGGGCGAGACCCAGTACTTC. The chain has TRBV28 and TRBJ2-5, with 8 bases matching TRBD1. Germline trimming cut 4 bases from V and 5 bases from J; bases unmatched to any gene: 0. CDR1 is MDHEN and CDR2 is SYDVKM in the germline V gene. This CDR3 spans 12 amino acids.

This sequence joins TRBV28 and TRBJ1-2; D is ambiguous. Trimming took off 5 bases at V and 7 bases at J, with 14 bases between the two ends. The CDR3 extends over 13 amino acids. Germline V gene lookup returns CDR1 MDHEN and CDR2 SYDVKM. The CDR3 reads CASSNVLTFGYTF. The CDR3 DNA reads TGTGCCAGCAGTAATGTCCTGACTTTTGGCTACACCTTC.

The V and J genes are TRBV6-5 and TRBJ1-2; D is possibly TRBD1 (5 bases). CDR1 and CDR2 (germline): MNHEY, SVGAGI. This CDR3 contains 15 residues. The V end was cut by 6 bases, the J end by 2 bases, with 16 bases between. In nucleotides, the CDR3 is TGTGCCAGCAGCCGGGAGGGGACGGCCAACTATGGCTACACCTTC. Protein sequence: CASSREGTANYGYTF.

The genes are TRBV6-5 and TRBJ2-4; the match to TRBD2 covers 10 bases. The CDR3 contains 14 residues. Germline trimming cut 4 bases from V and 7 bases from J; bases unmatched to any gene: 4. Germline V gives CDR1 MNHEY, CDR2 SVGAGI. This CDR3 is CASSSLAGVNIQYF. In DNA, the CDR3 is TGTGCCAGCAGTTCCCTAGCGGGAGTGAACATTCAGTACTTC.

This clone was observed a single time. V and J are TRBV11-2 and TRBJ2-7; D is ambiguous. The germline V gene encodes CDR1 SGHAT and CDR2 FQNNGV. The CDR3 runs to 11 residues. Trimming removed 5 bases from V and 5 bases from J, with 7 bases in between. The CDR3 here is CASSPYHEQYF. CDR3 nucleotides: TGTGCCAGCAGCCCCTACCACGAGCAGTACTTC.

The V call is TRBV30, the J call TRBJ1-5; 7 positions agree with TRBD1. Germline CDR1 is GTSNPN and CDR2 is SVGIG (reference sequence). The CDR3 length is 15 residues. V dropped 1 base and J dropped 4; count of bases not matched to a gene: 7. The CDR3 DNA is TGTGCCTGGAGTGCCGTGACAGGGCGGAATCAGCCCCAGCATTTT. It yields the protein CAWSAVTGRNQPQHF. Full variable domain (outside the CDR3, taken from reference TRBV30 and TRBJ1-5): SQTIHQWPATLVQPVGSPLSLECTVEGTSNPNLYWYRQAAGRGLQLLFYSVGIGQISSEVPQNLSASRPQDRQFILSSKKLLLSDSGFYLCAWSAVTGRNQPQHFGDGTRLSIL.

V usage is TRBV9 and J usage is TRBJ1-1; D unclear. Per the germline V gene, CDR1 is SGDLS and CDR2 is YYNGEE. The CDR3 contains 14 residues. V was clipped by 3 bases and J by 5 bases, with 14 bases between them. CDR3: CASSARTSTTEAFF. The CDR3 DNA is TGTGCCAGCAGCGCCCGGACGAGCACGACTGAAGCTTTCTTT. The full variable domain, in which reference TRBV9 and TRBJ1-1 provide the parts outside the CDR3, is DSGVTQTPKHLITATGQRVTLRCSPRSGDLSVYWYQQSLDQGLQFLIQYYNGEERAKGNILERFSAQQFPDLHSELNLSSLELGDSALYFCASSARTSTTEAFFGQGTRLTVV.

The chain combines TRBV30 with TRBJ1-1; D not resolved. V was shortened by 5 bases and J by 0 bases, with 16 bases between the two germline ends. The CDR3 is made up of 15 amino acids. Germline V gene data show CDR1 as GTSNPN and CDR2 as SVGIG (reference sequence). The CDR3 nucleotides read TGTGCCTGGGTACCCCGGGCTGGAATGAACACTGAAGCTTTCTTT. Encoded protein: CAWVPRAGMNTEAFF.

To note about this clone: Within the sample, other DNA sequences also encode this same CDR3. The genes are TRBV11-3 and TRBJ2-1, with D perhaps matching TRBD2 (5 bases). The CDR3 loop spans 13 amino acids. Germline V lookup: CDR1 SGHNT, CDR2 YENEEA. V was trimmed by 5 bases and J by 4 bases, leaving 9 bases between them. The CDR3 DNA is TGTGCCAGCAGCCTCGGACTGTACAATGAGCAGTTCTTC. It is translated as CASSLGLYNEQFF.

The chain recombines TRBV19 with TRBJ2-4; tentative D call: TRBD2 (5 bases). Trimming cost V 5 bases and J 10 bases, with 15 bases left between them. The germline gives CDR1 LNHDA, CDR2 SQIVND (reference sequence). The CDR3 extends over 13 amino acids. The DNA of the CDR3 is TGTGCCAGTAGTTGGGAAACCACGGGGATTCAGTACTTC. Amino acid sequence: CASSWETTGIQYF.